Here is one T cell receptor beta chain with its context. Other DNA sequences in this specimen translate into the identical CDR3. The source of the sample is a study of blood T cell repertoires in COVID-19. Per the original methods: Amplification from reference gene primers served as the basis for estimated nucleated cell counts. Profiling relied on immunoSEQ multiplex PCR, and the TCRdb table lists in-frame clones only, not all of them. V, J and clone size are taken as reported in that table, and D and trimming were inferred from the DNA itself. Here the sample spans 90,000 to 150,000 clones, around four fifths being singletons. With 6 bases clipped from V and 8 bases from J, the junction kept 7 bases outside the gene matches. There are 14 residues in the CDR3. Germline CDR1 and CDR2: MDHEN and SYDVKM.

The sequence was collected from a human donor in a cohort sampled during active COVID-19. The chain couples TRBV28 to TRBJ1-4, with TRBD1 matching over 9 bases. Sequenced sample: peripheral blood. The CDR3 DNA reads TGTGCCAGCAGCCTGGACAGGGGCCGAGAAAAACTGTTTTTT. Translated, it gives CASSLDRGREKLFF.